Shown below are 7 T cell receptor beta chains from a single sample sequenced in a study of shared clonotypes between healthy human individuals. Only in-frame clones appear in the TCRdb table, and some are missing; sequencing was by immunoSEQ multiplex PCR. Of millions of clones detected, roughly nine tenths appear once; the ten largest clones hold about 0.13%. Source material: naive CD4+ T cells sorted from blood. Subset reported: CD45RA+ positively selected. The receptor source for this set is a man younger than 35 in good health.

This chain uses TRBV5-1 with TRBJ2-3, with TRBD2 matching 11 bases. V gave up 4 bases and J gave up 4 bases; unmatched junction bases: 8. Germline CDR1 reads SGHRS; CDR2 reads YFSETQ. The CDR3 sequence is 16 residues long. CDR3 sequence: CASSPAIAGGSDTQYF. The DNA of the CDR3 is TGCGCCAGCAGCCCCGCTATAGCGGGGGGGTCAGATACGCAGTATTTT.

The CDR3 region is CASSPDGSVGTQYF. CDR3 in DNA: TGCGCCAGCAGCCCAGACGGCAGTGTAGGGACCCAGTACTTC. The J gene is TRBJ2-5, the V gene TRBV5-1; D remains ambiguous. Germline assignment: CDR1 SGHRS and CDR2 YFSETQ. CDR3 length: 14 residues. Between the trimmed V and J ends, which lost 4 bases and 7 bases, there was a span of 17 bases.

V usage is TRBV5-4 and J usage is TRBJ1-2; D remains unclear. V shed 5 bases and J shed 8 bases, with 22 bases lying between them. CDR3 length: 15 residues. Germline V CDR1 and CDR2: SGHNT, YYREEE (reference sequence). CDR3 in amino acids: CASSFSLGLLGGYTF. The DNA of the CDR3 is TGTGCCAGCAGTTTCTCTCTAGGGCTTCTAGGGGGCTACACCTTC.

In this sample, this clone turned up once. The chain uses TRBV5-5 and TRBJ2-2; no clear D. The CDR3 is 16 residues long. Germline assignment: CDR1 SGHKS and CDR2 YYEKEE (reference sequence). Trimming pared 2 bases from V and 4 bases from J, leaving 15 bases between. CDR3 in amino acids: CASSFMPKSSTGELFF. DNA for the CDR3: TGTGCCAGCAGCTTCATGCCCAAATCGAGCACCGGGGAGCTGTTTTTT.

The chain joins TRBV4-1 to TRBJ2-7, with 8 bases identical to TRBD1. The CDR3 has 15 amino acids. The germline gives CDR1 MGHRA, CDR2 YSYEKL. Trimming took 1 base from V and 4 from J; bases not matched to a gene: 6. The CDR3 sequence: CASSQGAGGLYEQYF. The CDR3 DNA is TGCGCCAGCAGCCAAGGGGCAGGGGGCCTGTACGAGCAGTACTTC.

The chain combines TRBV30 with TRBJ1-5, with TRBD1 as a possible D gene (5 bases). The CDR3 runs to 16 residues. Germline CDR1 reads GTSNPN; CDR2 reads SVGIG (reference sequence). V lost 0 bases to trimming and J lost 4 bases, with 16 bases between them. CDR3: CAWSVGASGGNQPQHF. For the CDR3, the DNA is TGTGCCTGGAGTGTTGGGGCTAGCGGGGGTAATCAGCCCCAGCATTTT. Variable domain in full (rest from reference TRBV30 and TRBJ1-5): SQTIHQWPATLVQPVGSPLSLECTVEGTSNPNLYWYRQAAGRGLQLLFYSVGIGQISSEVPQNLSASRPQDRQFILSSKKLLLSDSGFYLCAWSVGASGGNQPQHFGDGTRLSIL.

Concerning this clone itself: Distinct nucleotide sequences in the sample also encode this CDR3. The CDR3 spells CASSPQGSTNEKLFF. CDR3 in DNA: TGTGCCAGCTCACCCCAGGGGTCTACTAATGAAAAACTGTTTTTT. The chain has TRBV18 and TRBJ1-4, with a tentative D call TRBD1 (6 bases). CDR3 size: 15 residues. The V end lost 3 bases, the J end lost 2 bases, and 10 bases lay between the germline ends. The germline gives CDR1 KGHSH, CDR2 LQKENI.